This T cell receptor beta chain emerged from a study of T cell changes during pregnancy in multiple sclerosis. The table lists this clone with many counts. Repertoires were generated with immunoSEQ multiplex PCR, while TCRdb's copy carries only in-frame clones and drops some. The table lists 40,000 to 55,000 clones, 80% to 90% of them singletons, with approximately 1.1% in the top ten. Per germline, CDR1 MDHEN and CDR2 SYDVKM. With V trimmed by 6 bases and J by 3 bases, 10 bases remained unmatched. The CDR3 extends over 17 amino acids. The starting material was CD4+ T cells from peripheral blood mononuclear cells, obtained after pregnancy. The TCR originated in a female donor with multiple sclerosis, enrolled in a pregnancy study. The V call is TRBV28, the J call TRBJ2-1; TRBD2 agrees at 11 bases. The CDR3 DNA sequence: TGTGCCAGCAGGGGAAGAATGGGACTAGCGGACTACAATGAGCAGTTCTTC. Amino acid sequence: CASRGRMGLADYNEQFF.